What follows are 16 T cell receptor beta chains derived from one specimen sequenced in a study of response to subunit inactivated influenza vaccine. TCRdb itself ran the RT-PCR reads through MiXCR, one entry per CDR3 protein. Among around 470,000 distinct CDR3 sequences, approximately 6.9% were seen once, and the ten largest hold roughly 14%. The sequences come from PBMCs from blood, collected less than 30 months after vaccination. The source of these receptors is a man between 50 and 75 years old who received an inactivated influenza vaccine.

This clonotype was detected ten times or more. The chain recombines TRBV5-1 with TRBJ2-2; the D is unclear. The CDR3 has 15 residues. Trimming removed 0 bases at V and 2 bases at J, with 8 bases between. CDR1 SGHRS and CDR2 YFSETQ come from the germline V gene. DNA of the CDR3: TGCGCCAGCAGCTTGGCCTCCGTAAACACCGGGGAGCTGTTTTTT. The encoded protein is CASSLASVNTGELFF.

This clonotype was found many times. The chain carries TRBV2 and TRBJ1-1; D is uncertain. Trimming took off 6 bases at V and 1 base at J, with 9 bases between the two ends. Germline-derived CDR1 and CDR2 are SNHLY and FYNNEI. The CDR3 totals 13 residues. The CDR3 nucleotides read TGTGCCAGCAGCGTCGACAAGAACACTGAAGCTTTCTTT. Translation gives CASSVDKNTEAFF.

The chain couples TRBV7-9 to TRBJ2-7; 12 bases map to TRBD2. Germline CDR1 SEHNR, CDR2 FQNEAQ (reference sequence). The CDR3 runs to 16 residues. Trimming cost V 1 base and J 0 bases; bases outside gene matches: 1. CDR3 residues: CASSLGTSGVSYEQYF. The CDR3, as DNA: TGTGCCAGCAGCTTAGGGACTAGCGGGGTCTCCTACGAGCAGTACTTC.

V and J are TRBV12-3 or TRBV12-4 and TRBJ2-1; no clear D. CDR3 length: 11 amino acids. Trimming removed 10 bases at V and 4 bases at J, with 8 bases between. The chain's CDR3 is CATSAYNEQFF. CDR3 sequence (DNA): TGTGCCACCTCCGCATACAATGAGCAGTTCTTC.

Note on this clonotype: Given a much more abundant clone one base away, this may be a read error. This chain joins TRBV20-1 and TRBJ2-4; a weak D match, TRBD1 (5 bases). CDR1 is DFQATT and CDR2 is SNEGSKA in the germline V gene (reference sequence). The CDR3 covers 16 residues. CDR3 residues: CCASEDTVLAKNIQYF. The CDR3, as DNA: TGCTGTGCTAGTGAGGACACTGTACTAGCCAAAAACATTCAGTACTTC.

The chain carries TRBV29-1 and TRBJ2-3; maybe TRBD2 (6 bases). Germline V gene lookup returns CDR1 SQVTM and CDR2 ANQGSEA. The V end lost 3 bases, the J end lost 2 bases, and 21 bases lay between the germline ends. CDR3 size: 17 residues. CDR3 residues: CSVDDPDQGGNTDTQYF. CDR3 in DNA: TGCAGCGTTGACGACCCGGACCAGGGAGGTAACACAGATACGCAGTATTTT.

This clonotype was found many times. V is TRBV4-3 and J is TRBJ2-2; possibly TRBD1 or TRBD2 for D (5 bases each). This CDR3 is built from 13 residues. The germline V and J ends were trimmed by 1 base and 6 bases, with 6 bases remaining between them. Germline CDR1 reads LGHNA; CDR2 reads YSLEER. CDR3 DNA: TGCGCCAGCAGCCAAGCGGGGCCCGGGGAGCTGTTTTTT. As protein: CASSQAGPGELFF.

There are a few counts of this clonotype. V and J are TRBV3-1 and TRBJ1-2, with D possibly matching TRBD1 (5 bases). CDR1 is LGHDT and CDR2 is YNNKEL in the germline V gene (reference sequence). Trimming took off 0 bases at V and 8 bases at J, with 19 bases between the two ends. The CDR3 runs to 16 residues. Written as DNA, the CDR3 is TGTGCCAGCAGCCAAGAATCTCGGGACTCTTACCGGGGCTACACCTTC. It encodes CASSQESRDSYRGYTF.

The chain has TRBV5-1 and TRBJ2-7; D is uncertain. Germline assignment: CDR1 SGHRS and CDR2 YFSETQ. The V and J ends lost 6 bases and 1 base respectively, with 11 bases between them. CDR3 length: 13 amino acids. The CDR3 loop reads CASTETNSYEQYF. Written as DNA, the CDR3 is TGCGCCAGCACTGAAACAAATTCCTACGAGCAGTACTTC.

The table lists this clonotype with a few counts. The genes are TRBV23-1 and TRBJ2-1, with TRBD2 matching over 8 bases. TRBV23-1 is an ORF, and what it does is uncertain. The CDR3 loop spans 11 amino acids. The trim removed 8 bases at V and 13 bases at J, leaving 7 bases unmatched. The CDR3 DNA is TGCGCCAGCCGCCTCGGGACTAGTCAGTTCTTC. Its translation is CASRLGTSQFF.

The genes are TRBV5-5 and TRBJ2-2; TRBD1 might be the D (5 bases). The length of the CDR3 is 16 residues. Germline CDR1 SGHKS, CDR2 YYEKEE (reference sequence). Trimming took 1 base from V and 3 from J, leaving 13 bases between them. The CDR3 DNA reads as TGTGCCAGCAGCTTGACGGCAGGGTCGTACACCGGGGAGCTGTTTTTT. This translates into CASSLTAGSYTGELFF.

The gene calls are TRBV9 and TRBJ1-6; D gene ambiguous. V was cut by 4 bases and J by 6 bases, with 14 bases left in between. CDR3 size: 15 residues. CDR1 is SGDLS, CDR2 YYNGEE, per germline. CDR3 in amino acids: CASSPAGSSNSPLHF. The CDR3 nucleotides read TGTGCCAGCAGCCCCGCGGGGAGTTCTAATTCACCCCTCCACTTT.

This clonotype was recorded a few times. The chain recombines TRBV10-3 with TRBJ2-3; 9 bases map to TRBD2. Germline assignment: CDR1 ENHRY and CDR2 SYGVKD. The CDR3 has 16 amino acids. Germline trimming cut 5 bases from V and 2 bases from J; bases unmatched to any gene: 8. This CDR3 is CAISQLTSGFTDTQYF. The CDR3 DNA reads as TGTGCCATCAGTCAACTGACTAGCGGATTCACAGATACGCAGTATTTT.

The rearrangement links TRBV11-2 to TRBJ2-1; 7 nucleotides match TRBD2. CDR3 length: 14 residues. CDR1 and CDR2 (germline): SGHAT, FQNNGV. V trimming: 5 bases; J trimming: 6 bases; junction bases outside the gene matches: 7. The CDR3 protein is CASSRGLPLNEQFF. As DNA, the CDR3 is TGTGCCAGCAGCCGGGGACTACCACTCAATGAGCAGTTCTTC. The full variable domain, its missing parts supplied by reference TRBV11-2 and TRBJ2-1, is EAGVAQSPRYKIIEKRQSVAFWCNPISGHATLYWYQQILGQGPKLLIQFQNNGVVDDSQLPKDRFSAERLKGVDSTLKIQPAKLEDSAVYLCASSRGLPLNEQFFGPGTRLTVL.

In nucleotides, the CDR3 is TGTGCCTGGAGTTTACAGGGTGGCAATCAGCCCCAGCATTTT. It codes for CAWSLQGGNQPQHF. The V call is TRBV30, the J call TRBJ1-5, with D tentatively TRBD1 (6 bases). This CDR3 contains 14 residues. The germline gives CDR1 GTSNPN, CDR2 SVGIG (reference sequence). V lost 2 bases, J lost 2 bases, and 10 bases lay in between.

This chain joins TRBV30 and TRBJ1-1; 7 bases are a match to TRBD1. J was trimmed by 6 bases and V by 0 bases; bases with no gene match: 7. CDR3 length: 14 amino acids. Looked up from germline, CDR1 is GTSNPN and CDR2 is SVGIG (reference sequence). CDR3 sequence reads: CAWSVLGQGAEAFF. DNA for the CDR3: TGTGCCTGGAGTGTCCTTGGCCAGGGGGCTGAAGCTTTCTTT.